These T cell receptor beta chains were read from a single sample in a study of cytomegalovirus exposure and HLA in healthy donors. The repertoire was sequenced with immunoSEQ multiplex PCR; TCRdb's copy has only in-frame clones and lacks some. The sample includes some 160,000 clones, around three quarters of them seen just once. The material sequenced was PBMCs. The receptors derive from a man in his fifties or sixties in good health and CMV-seropositive. Both conserved end residues are part of each CDR3. The order of the fields is J gene, D gene, clone size, V gene, CDR3 DNA, CDR3 protein. A D gene is named only where the DNA matches it firmly. Only part of the rows carry a size: once, few, many, or a class if the clone is expanded.

>TRBJ1-1|NA|NA|TRBV2
TGTGCCAGCAGAACCAGGGCCACTGAAGCTTTCTTT
CASRTRATEAFF
>TRBJ2-1|NA|NA|TRBV4-3
TGCGCCAGCAGCCAAGATTGGGCGGGGACGGCGTACAATGAGCAGTTCTTC
CASSQDWAGTAYNEQFF
>TRBJ1-6|NA|NA|TRBV28
TGTGCCAGCAGTTTAACCGGAGTTAATTCACCCCTCCACTTT
CASSLTGVNSPLHF
>TRBJ2-3|TRBD1|NA|TRBV5-1
TGCGCCAGCAGCTACGACAGGGTACCCACAGATACGCAGTATTTT
CASSYDRVPTDTQYF
>TRBJ1-3|NA|NA|TRBV5-1
TGCGCCAGCAGCGAGGGCCGCTCTGGAAACACCATATATTTT
CASSEGRSGNTIYF
>TRBJ2-3|NA|NA|TRBV2
TGTGCCAGCAGTGAAGCCCTCCTCACAGATACGCAGTATTTT
CASSEALLTDTQYF
>TRBJ2-3|TRBD2|NA|TRBV4-3
TGCGCCAGCAGCCAAGATGGTGGTAGCGGGGGGGCTAGCACAGATACGCAGTATTTT
CASSQDGGSGGASTDTQYF
>TRBJ1-1|TRBD1|NA|TRBV19
TGTGCCAGTAGTATTTTTGGAGGGGGCGAAGGAAACACTGAAGCTTTCTTT
CASSIFGGGEGNTEAFF
>TRBJ2-1|TRBD2|once|TRBV7-2
TGTGCCAGCAGCCTAGCCGGGACTAGCACCTTTAATGAGCAGTTCTTC
CASSLAGTSTFNEQFF
>TRBJ2-7|TRBD1|few|TRBV7-2
TGTGCCAGCAGCGCCACCGGGACAGGGGTGAGGGAGCAGTACTTC
CASSATGTGVREQYF
>TRBJ1-1|NA|few|TRBV10-1
TGCGCCAGCAGTAACAGCCTAATGAACACTGAAGCTTTCTTT
CASSNSLMNTEAFF
>TRBJ2-5|NA|NA|TRBV5-4
TGTGCCAGCAGCTTGGCGGGGGAGACCCAGTACTTC
CASSLAGETQYF
>TRBJ1-1|NA|few|TRBV7-9
TGTGCCAGCAGTTTAAGGCGGGGGAACACTGAAGCTTTCTTT
CASSLRRGNTEAFF
>TRBJ1-1|NA|once|TRBV5-1
TGCGCCAGCACTCTACAGGGGAACACTGAAGCTTTCTTT
CASTLQGNTEAFF
>TRBJ1-5|NA|NA|TRBV6-1
TGTGCCGCCCGCCAGGCAGGGGGCAATCAGCCCCAGCATTTT
CAARQAGGNQPQHF
>TRBJ1-1|TRBD1|NA|TRBV6-1
TGTGCCAGCAGCAACGGACAGGGATGGGGGGCTTTCTTT
CASSNGQGWGAFF
>TRBJ1-4|NA|NA|TRBV5-6
TGTGCCAGCAGCTTTTCCTTTGTTGAAAAACTGTTTTTT
CASSFSFVEKLFF
>TRBJ1-1|NA|NA|TRBV7-9
TGTGCCAGCAGCTTAGGTGGCGGGAGGAACACTGAAGCTTTCTTT
CASSLGGGRNTEAFF
>TRBJ1-1|NA|NA|TRBV6-5
TGTGCCAGCAGTTTTTATGTGAACACTGAAGCTTTCTTT
CASSFYVNTEAFF
>TRBJ2-5|NA|few|TRBV11-3
TGTGCCAGCAGCTTAAGTTCGGGGAGTCAAGAGACCCAGTACTTC
CASSLSSGSQETQYF
>TRBJ1-2|NA|NA|TRBV6-1
TGTGCCAGCAGTGTCGCAGAAAGCTATGGCTACACCTTC
CASSVAESYGYTF
>TRBJ2-3|TRBD1|NA|TRBV27
TGTGCCAGCAGTGGAACAGGGGCCCCAGATACGCAGTATTTT
CASSGTGAPDTQYF
>TRBJ1-1|NA|NA|TRBV11-1
TGTGCCAGCAGCTTAGGGTCGGGGTTCAAGAACACTGAAGCTTTCTTT
CASSLGSGFKNTEAFF
>TRBJ2-4|NA|NA|TRBV14
TGTGCCAGCAGCCAAGTTGGGGGGTGGGGAAACATTCAGTACTTC
CASSQVGGWGNIQYF
>TRBJ2-7|TRBD1|NA|TRBV5-1
TGCGCCAGCAGCTTTCGACAGGGGGGCCCTGGCGAGCAGTACTTC
CASSFRQGGPGEQYF
>TRBJ2-1|NA|NA|TRBV2
TGTGCCAGCAGTGATGCGGGGTACAATGAGCAGTTCTTC
CASSDAGYNEQFF
>TRBJ2-5|TRBD1|few|TRBV5-6
TGTGCCAGCAGCCAGACAGGGTCGGGAGAGACCCAGTACTTC
CASSQTGSGETQYF